The next 4 T cell receptor beta chains were all read from a single sample in a study of T cells expressing NK-cell markers. From the 5' RACE reads, TCRdb lists one entry per CDR3 protein and no DNA. This table holds over 250,000 distinct CDR3 sequences. Sequenced input: blood T cells: a sorted CD56 or NKG2C T cell subset, CD4+ or CD8+ T cells, or bulk PBMC T cells (not recorded which). The receptors were sampled from a woman aged 18-70 years in good health.

The chain couples TRBV12-3 or TRBV12-4 to TRBJ1-1; the D call of TRBD1 rests on TCRdb alone, since no DNA is present to check it. The CDR3 totals 12 residues. CDR3 sequence reads: CASAGDLAEAFF.

This chain links TRBV12-3 or TRBV12-4 with TRBJ1-5. This CDR3 region has 12 residues. The CDR3: CASSLQDQPQHF.

The chain employs TRBV3-1 and TRBJ2-7. Per the germline V gene, CDR1 is LGHDT and CDR2 is YNNKEL (reference sequence). The length of the CDR3 is 11 residues. This chain's CDR3 is CASSQAYEQYF.

The rearrangement joins TRBV11-2 to TRBJ2-2; TCRdb returns TRBD2, unconfirmable since there is no DNA. Germline V gene data show CDR1 as SGHAT and CDR2 as FQNNGV. The CDR3 runs 15 residues. CDR3 region: CASSLDPPDTGELFF.